The T cell receptor beta chain under discussion was sequenced for a study of blood T cell repertoires in COVID-19. Across the study: Whether acute or convalescent, the COVID-19 samples came from the United States, Italy and Spain.

TCRdb keeps only in-frame clones here, not all; method: immunoSEQ multiplex PCR. The table lists 150,000 to 200,000 clones, roughly 80% of them singletons. Seattle cases were enrolled at active infection and followed longitudinally. Trimming took off 5 bases at V and 2 bases at J, with 13 bases between the two ends. This CDR3 has 14 amino acids. The V gene's germline CDR1 is SEHNR and CDR2 FQNEAQ (reference sequence). This chain uses TRBV7-9 with TRBJ2-7, with D possibly matching TRBD1 (6 bases). The sequenced material came from peripheral blood. The clonotype originates from a woman aged 70 to 79 with COVID-19, enrolled during active disease. This CDR3 reads CASSLTQGPYEQYF. CDR3 bases: TGTGCCAGCAGCCTAACACAGGGACCCTACGAGCAGTACTTC.